Below are 11 T cell receptor beta chains sequenced from a single sample in a study of early T cells in non-severe SARS-CoV-2 infection. TCRdb re-analysed the 5' RACE reads in MiXCR, keeping a single row per CDR3 protein. The sample records about 71,000 distinct CDR3 sequences, 12% to 15% being singletons. The sequencing sample was made of whole blood. These receptors originate from an adult who was a healthcare worker with PCR-confirmed SARS-CoV-2 infection or an uninfected control (not recorded which).

The sample holds a few counts of this clonotype. The CDR3 bases are TGTGCCAGTAGTGAGTATTTGCAGGGGAATGGCTACACCTTC. Its protein product is CASSEYLQGNGYTF. This chain links TRBV19 with TRBJ1-2, with D perhaps matching TRBD1 (6 bases). V was clipped by 5 bases and J by 6 bases, with 16 bases between them. The CDR3 is made up of 14 amino acids. CDR1 and CDR2 (germline): LNHDA, SQIVND (reference sequence).

This clonotype was recorded many times. The V call is TRBV7-2, the J call TRBJ1-5; D perhaps matches TRBD1 (5 bases). The CDR3 is made up of 14 amino acids. V was cut by 6 bases and J by 2 bases, with 11 bases left in between. Germline V gene sequence: CDR1 SGHTA, CDR2 FQGNSA. The CDR3, as DNA: TGTGCCAGCAGTCGTACGGGGGGCAATCAGCCCCAGCATTTT. Amino acids: CASSRTGGNQPQHF.

This chain links TRBV5-5 with TRBJ2-7, with a weak D call TRBD1 (6 bases). V lost 1 base and J lost 4, with 15 bases in between. The germline CDR1 and CDR2 sequences are SGHKS and YYEKEE (reference sequence). The CDR3 consists of 15 residues. The CDR3, as DNA: TGTGCCAGCAGCTTGAAGGGGACAAGGGGGTACGAGCAGTACTTC. Amino acids: CASSLKGTRGYEQYF.

This clonotype occurred a few times. The CDR3 sequence is CASSEGGWQETQYF. The CDR3 DNA reads as TGTGCCAGCAGTGAAGGGGGGTGGCAAGAGACCCAGTACTTC. The chain uses TRBV2 and TRBJ2-5; D tentatively fits TRBD1 or TRBD2 (5 bases each). Trimming took off 1 base at V and 2 bases at J, with 8 bases between the two ends. The CDR3 runs to 14 residues. The germline V gene has CDR1 SNHLY and CDR2 FYNNEI.

This clonotype has a count of ten or more. V is TRBV20-1 and J is TRBJ1-2, with D possibly matching TRBD1 (6 bases). The V end was cut by 3 bases, the J end by 7 bases, with 15 bases between. Germline CDR1 and CDR2: DFQATT and SNEGSKA (reference sequence). This CDR3 region has 13 residues. The DNA for the CDR3 is TGCAGTGCTAGCGAGGGGGACTTTGGTGGCTACACCTTC. It translates to CSASEGDFGGYTF.

This clonotype was recorded at least ten times. This chain links TRBV7-2 with TRBJ2-7; D call uncertain. Germline assignment: CDR1 SGHTA and CDR2 FQGNSA. There are 11 residues in the CDR3. V was pared by 3 bases and J by 3 bases, with 3 bases between. The CDR3, as DNA: TGTGCCAGCAGCTTGAACTACGAGCAGTACTTC. This sequence encodes CASSLNYEQYF.

This chain uses TRBV7-2 with TRBJ1-6, with D maybe TRBD1 (5 bases). V was trimmed by 4 bases and J by 7 bases, leaving 14 bases between them. The germline V gene encodes CDR1 SGHTA and CDR2 FQGNSA. The CDR3 spans 15 residues. Here the CDR3 reads CASSSGGRGNSPLHF. Written as DNA, the CDR3 is TGTGCCAGCAGCTCTGGAGGAAGGGGAAATTCACCCCTCCACTTT.

This rearrangement joins TRBV3-1 to TRBJ2-4, with 14 bases matching TRBD2. This CDR3 is built from 18 residues. The junction had 5 bases not matched to a gene; V was cut back by 4 bases and J by 0 bases. CDR1 and CDR2 (germline): LGHDT, YNNKEL (reference sequence). The CDR3 protein is CASSRGLAGALAKNIQYF. The CDR3 DNA reads TGTGCCAGCAGCCGGGGACTAGCGGGGGCTCTAGCCAAAAACATTCAGTACTTC.

This clonotype was observed at least ten times. The chain joins TRBV7-9 to TRBJ2-5; 9 bases fit TRBD1. With 3 bases clipped from V and 3 bases from J, the junction kept 5 bases outside the gene matches. Germline values: CDR1 SEHNR, CDR2 FQNEAQ (reference sequence). The CDR3 runs 15 residues. This chain's CDR3 is CASSFTGGAEETQYF. DNA for the CDR3: TGTGCCAGCAGCTTTACAGGGGGCGCGGAAGAGACCCAGTACTTC.

This clonotype has just a few counts. This rearrangement joins TRBV3-1 to TRBJ1-1; D not certain. V gave up 1 base and J gave up 4 bases, with 7 bases separating them. Germline CDR1 and CDR2: LGHDT and YNNKEL (reference sequence). This CDR3 has 13 residues. CDR3 coding DNA: TGTGCCAGCAGCCAAGGGCCCCGCACTGAAGCTTTCTTT. This sequence encodes CASSQGPRTEAFF.

This rearrangement joins TRBV20-1 to TRBJ1-1; D call uncertain. This CDR3 is built from 11 residues. V was clipped by 3 bases and J by 1 base, with 3 bases between them. CDR1 and CDR2 from the germline V gene are DFQATT and SNEGSKA (reference sequence). The CDR3 DNA reads TGCAGTGCTAGGGAGAACACTGAAGCTTTCTTT. The encoded protein is CSARENTEAFF.